Listed here are 5 T cell receptor beta chains from one sample, sequenced in a study of CD4+ T cells in melanoma. The method was immunoSEQ multiplex PCR; TCRdb's version includes in-frame clones alone and lacks a portion of them. The repertoire holds 120,000 to 150,000 clones, with over 90% as singletons. These receptors all come from a human donor with melanoma.

The table lists this clone with a few counts. This chain's CDR3 is CASSALAGSSYEQYF. The CDR3 DNA reads as TGTGCCAGTAGTGCCTTAGCGGGGTCTTCCTACGAGCAGTACTTC. The chain couples TRBV19 to TRBJ2-7, with TRBD2 matching over 8 bases. Germline CDR1 is LNHDA and CDR2 is SQIVND (reference sequence). Losses at the gene ends were 5 bases for V and 1 base for J; bases not matched to a gene: 7. CDR3 length: 15 residues.

This chain connects TRBV2 to TRBJ2-7; 7 nucleotides align to TRBD2. Germline lookup yields CDR1 SNHLY and CDR2 FYNNEI. Trimming at V came to 2 bases and at J to 11 bases, leaving 9 bases not matched to a gene. The CDR3 is 13 amino acids. CDR3 sequence (DNA): TGTGCCAGCAGTGAAACTCTTCTAGCGGTGGAGTACTTC. It specifies CASSETLLAVEYF.

The rearrangement uses TRBV6-5 and TRBJ2-5, with D tentatively TRBD1 (6 bases). This CDR3 is 14 amino acids long. Germline V lookup: CDR1 MNHEY, CDR2 SVGAGI. The ends were cut back, 6 bases at V and 5 bases at J, with 16 bases in the middle. The CDR3 sequence: CASSRQALGETQYF. The CDR3 nucleotides are TGTGCCAGCAGCCGACAGGCTCTGGGCGAGACCCAGTACTTC.

Only one count was recorded for this clone. CDR3: CASSLQGGSPLHF. The CDR3 coding sequence is TGTGCCAGCAGTTTACAGGGGGGTTCACCCCTCCACTTT. The rearrangement joins TRBV2 to TRBJ1-6; 8 positions match TRBD1. CDR1 and CDR2 from the germline V gene are SNHLY and FYNNEI. This CDR3 has 13 amino acids. V was pared by 5 bases and J by 9 bases, with 3 bases of the junction left unmatched. Full variable domain (remainder filled in from reference TRBV2 and TRBJ1-6): EPEVTQTPSHQVTQMGQEVILRCVPISNHLYFYWYRQILGQKVEFLVSFYNNEISEKSEIFDDQFSVERPDGSNFTLKIRSTKLEDSAMYFCASSLQGGSPLHFGNGTRLTVT.

The rearrangement uses TRBV5-1 and TRBJ2-5; no reliable D call. V lost 2 bases, J lost 1 base, and 6 bases lay in between. This CDR3 comprises 13 residues. The germline V gene has CDR1 SGHRS and CDR2 YFSETQ. The CDR3 loop is CASSFSPQETQYF. DNA of the CDR3: TGCGCCAGCAGCTTTAGCCCCCAAGAGACCCAGTACTTC.